This TCR beta chain was documented in a study of human T cells and chemical hapten exposure (dated by TCRdb to the early 2020s). Study-level background: For sensitization, 2% DPC in acetone was applied to a roughly 2 cm by roughly 2 cm area of upper inner arm skin. The libraries were sequenced as a pool, and the TCR yield per sample differed mostly because of small variations in library volumes within the pool. For TCR sequencing, blood came from approximately 29 alopecia patients at anywhere from one to four time points (pre-sensitization, 2, 6 and 24 weeks). Patch testing on the upper back used Finn chambers containing 0.01% DPC, with scoring done after 6 days according to International Contact Dermatitis Research Group standards. Patient blood was sampled pre-sensitization (week 0) and at 2, 6 and about 24 weeks after DPC sensitization. The study tracked peripheral blood TCR repertoire changes in vivo during primary and secondary sensitization to the hapten diphenylcyclopropenone (DPC) in alopecia patients. The patient cohort, mostly female, included alopecia areata with under or over 50% scalp involvement, alopecia totalis and alopecia universalis. Throughout the roughly 25-week study period, patients were also given weekly therapeutic DPC doses on the scalp. Summary of the overall study and its limitations: Patch test score correlated positively with the number of PT1 expanded TCRs, reaching significance at thresholds 8, 16 and 32 but not at 4. DPC sensitization did not change the number of TCRs with a frequency above 1 in 1000, and there was no evidence of changes in global repertoire structure. Expanded TCRs formed significantly more large CDR3 similarity clusters than pre-sensitization or healthy control sets, consistent with antigen-driven responses. Repeated subsampling changed both the strength of the expansion versus patch-test correlation and the threshold at which that correlation became significant. Because every patient had alopecia, a presumed autoimmune disease, the patients' immune response might differ from that of healthy individuals.

According to the study, the label for this sample's time point signals: pre-sensitization, week 0. The sample's treatment or condition label, decoded: therapeutic diphenylcyclopropenone sensitization with weekly scalp DPC. At every patch-test visit, the blood draw took place before the patch test was put on. Patients were considered eligible if aged 18 to 70, diagnosed with alopecia and deemed suitable for DPC therapy, and patients were excluded if pregnant. Total RNA was extracted from unfractionated whole blood that had been collected in Tempus Blood RNA tubes. This clonotype was observed many times. Its target antigen remains unknown. No much larger clone is present one base from it, and per-base qualities are unavailable. The library was made by RACE. The listed sequencing device is NextSeq 500. During library preparation, unique molecular identifiers were attached to individual cDNA molecules so that TCRs could be counted in a quantitative, reproducible way. Each blood RNA sample was used to sequence both TCR alpha and TCR beta chains. Under the source paper's analysis protocol: A median of roughly 99,000 TCRs per sample was observed, with a range of 23,224 to 690,600. The Decombinator software suite was used to annotate the V, J and CDR3 of the TCR reads. For PS versus PT1 abundance plots, all samples were subsampled to the same number of TCRs (28,000). Expanded TCRs were defined as absent before sensitization and observed at least eight times at the 2-week time point. TCRdb reprocessing: public reads trimmed at Q25 with fastp, clones called with MiXCR, in-frame beta chains kept. Under each unique CDR3 protein, matching rows form one entry showing the most common genes and DNA. The V and J calls, along with clone size, are taken from TCRdb and not from the paper's own processing. This sample holds roughly 110,000 distinct CDR3 sequences; 12% were observed only once. The ten largest clonotypes hold roughly 1.6% of the sample.

The CDR3 holds 15 amino acids from the cysteine to the phenylalanine. Here the CDR3 DNA is all that survives: 45 bases in frame from base 1. The germline V end is reduced by 0 bases and the J end by 4 bases; junction bases left unmatched: 2. The germline V gene specifies SGDLS as CDR1 and YYNGEE as CDR2. This sequence uses TRBV9 and TRBJ2-1; TRBD2 agrees with 9 junctional bases. The receptor was isolated from a woman aged 45-60 years with alopecia areata. Some clones in this sample may be carry-over from other donors' samples. This specimen was whole blood, taken in connection with sensitization to the hapten diphenylcyclopropenone (DPC). The nucleotide sequence is given as TGTGCCAGCAGCGTAGGGCTAGCGGGATACAATGAGCAGTTCTTC. It specifies CASSVGLAGYNEQFF. Extended through the reference TRBV9 and TRBJ2-1 proteins, this CDR3 yields the full variable domain: DSGVTQTPKHLITATGQRVTLRCSPRSGDLSVYWYQQSLDQGLQFLIQYYNGEERAKGNILERFSAQQFPDLHSELNLSSLELGDSALYFCASSVGLAGYNEQFFGPGTRLTVL.